This TCR beta chain was recovered during a study of blood T cell repertoires in COVID-19. Study information: Samples representing acute and convalescent COVID-19 were sourced from the United States, Italy and Spain. From T cells, B-cell-depleted T cells, or PBMCs came the material, which was cDNA or gDNA.

Original processing methods: Estimation of nucleated cell counts relied on the amplification of reference gene primers. The assay was immunoSEQ multiplex PCR, and TCRdb's table has in-frame clones only and misses some. The V and J calls and clone size come from that table; D and trimming were worked out from the DNA. The sample lists some 250,000 clones; 88% were seen once. The CDR3 runs to 12 residues. Germline V gene data show CDR1 as KGHSH and CDR2 as LQKENI. The V segment lost 6 bases and the J segment 7 bases; nucleotides outside the gene matches: 5. The chain carries TRBV18 and TRBJ1-1, with TRBD1 matching 7 bases. Source material: peripheral blood. The receptor was isolated from a human donor in a cohort sampled during active COVID-19. In DNA form, the CDR3 reads TGTGCCAGCTCTTCAGGGGGGTATGAAGCTTTCTTT. It specifies CASSSGGYEAFF. The full variable domain, rest sourced from reference TRBV18 and TRBJ1-1, is NAGVMQNPRHLVRRRGQEARLRCSPMKGHSHVYWYRQLPEEGLKFMVYLQKENIIDESGMPKERFSAEFPKEGPSILRIQQVVRGDSAAYFCASSSGGYEAFFGQGTRLTVV.